The rows below give T cell receptor beta chains drawn from one sample of a study of blood T cell repertoires in COVID-19. The protocol was immunoSEQ multiplex PCR, while the TCRdb copy is restricted to in-frame clones and leaves out a portion. Altogether under 450,000 clones are present, 87% being singletons, with the ten largest covering 1.3%. What was sequenced was PBMCs or T cells enriched from blood (not recorded which). The receptors here all came from a man aged 30 to 39 who had recovered from COVID-19. Both conserved end residues are trimmed from each CDR3. The order of the fields is CDR3 protein, J gene, clone size, V gene. Some rows mark clone size as missing; the rest say once, few, many or name a class of expanded clone.

SDDRKETQY TRBJ2-5 - TRBV29-1
ASSAADSTATNEKLF TRBJ1-4 - TRBV9
ASSRGAADNSPLH TRBJ1-6 - TRBV10-1
ASNPIVNTEAF TRBJ1-1 - TRBV2
ATANLGTEAF TRBJ1-1 - TRBV7-9
ASRASLNTEAF TRBJ1-1 - TRBV10-1
ASSLRYNEQF TRBJ2-1 once TRBV10-2
ASSERGEKLF TRBJ1-4 once TRBV6-1
ASSFRSNQPQH TRBJ1-5 - TRBV7-2
ASSLIVPGAF TRBJ1-1 - TRBV11-3
ASSFDRANYGYT TRBJ1-2 once TRBV27
ASSEGTAVNTEAF TRBJ1-1 - TRBV9
ASSQVTDRNTGELF TRBJ2-2 - TRBV3-1/TRBV3-2
SASGQGWGNQPQH TRBJ1-5 - TRBV20-1
ASSRDRGFYNEQF TRBJ2-1 - TRBV19
ASSYSKVQAGNTIY TRBJ1-3 once TRBV6-2/TRBV6-3
ASAITSGGGNEQF TRBJ2-1 - TRBV6-4